The 26 T cell receptor beta chains reported below all come from one sample, sequenced in a study of cytomegalovirus exposure and HLA in healthy donors. PCR primers comprised 60 Vbeta and 13 Jbeta primers. This table comes from immunoSEQ multiplex PCR, and its TCRdb copy is limited to in-frame clones, with some not included. The profile shows some 150,000 clones, 84% of them singletons. The sample consisted of PBMCs. These receptor sequences come from a boy between 2 and 10 years old in good health and CMV-seronegative.

The rearrangement joins TRBV10-2 to TRBJ1-1; D is undetermined. Trimming took off 7 bases at V and 0 bases at J, with 18 bases between the two ends. This CDR3 comprises 16 residues. Germline V lookup: CDR1 WSHSY, CDR2 SAAADI. DNA for the CDR3: TGCGCCAGCAAGAACGTTTTGGGGAGTATGAACACTGAAGCTTTCTTT. Translating it yields CASKNVLGSMNTEAFF.

This rearrangement joins TRBV2 to TRBJ1-1; 9 positions match TRBD1. CDR1 is SNHLY, CDR2 FYNNEI, per germline. Germline trimming cut 6 bases from V and 3 bases from J; bases unmatched to any gene: 11. The CDR3 has 16 amino acids. The DNA of the CDR3 is TGTGCCAGCAGATGGGGCGAGGACAGGGGAGACACTGAAGCTTTCTTT. It translates to CASRWGEDRGDTEAFF.

This clone was seen just once. The gene calls are TRBV5-8 and TRBJ2-1; TRBD2 matches 8 bases. The CDR3 is 16 residues long. CDR1 and CDR2 from the germline V gene are SGHTS and YDEGEE. Germline trimming cut 9 bases from V and 4 bases from J; bases unmatched to any gene: 15. CDR3 in amino acids: CATRTGTRAPYNEQFF. Written as DNA, the CDR3 is TGTGCCACAAGAACCGGGACTAGGGCCCCATACAATGAGCAGTTCTTC.

The chain combines TRBV5-5 with TRBJ1-1; D gene uncertain. The CDR3 sequence is 14 residues long. In germline, CDR1 is SGHKS, CDR2 YYEKEE (reference sequence). V was cut by 1 base and J by 5 bases, with 12 bases left in between. CDR3 coding DNA: TGTGCCAGCAGCTTGCTCGGAGGTGGAACTGAAGCTTTCTTT. Amino acid sequence: CASSLLGGGTEAFF.

The V gene is TRBV7-3, the J gene TRBJ1-2, with D possibly matching TRBD1 (6 bases). The CDR3 runs to 13 residues. Germline loops: CDR1 SGHTA, CDR2 FQGTGA. V was cut by 1 base and J by 6 bases, with 9 bases left in between. The CDR3 bases are TGTGCCAGCAGCTTAAGGGGGCTGGATGGCTACACCTTC. This translates into CASSLRGLDGYTF.

V usage is TRBV28 and J usage is TRBJ1-2, with D possibly matching TRBD1 (6 bases). CDR1 is MDHEN, CDR2 SYDVKM, per germline. The ends were cut back, 4 bases at V and 1 base at J, with 10 bases in the middle. CDR3 length equals 14 residues. The CDR3 sequence is CASSSPDSNYGYTF. The CDR3 bases are TGTGCCAGCAGTTCGCCGGACAGTAACTATGGCTACACCTTC.

This clone has a handful of counts. The chain joins TRBV19 to TRBJ2-1, with 15 bases fitting TRBD2. The length of the CDR3 is 18 residues. V was pared by 3 bases and J by 6 bases, with 9 bases of the junction left unmatched. Germline loops: CDR1 LNHDA, CDR2 SQIVND (reference sequence). DNA for the CDR3: TGTGCCAGTAGTATGCGGACTAGCGGGAGGGCCCGCGGCAATGAGCAGTTCTTC. It yields the protein CASSMRTSGRARGNEQFF.

This clone appeared a single time. The rearrangement links TRBV15 to TRBJ2-1, with 8 bases fitting TRBD2. The CDR3 is 13 residues long. V lost 6 bases and J lost 7; bases outside the gene matches: 5. Germline V gene data show CDR1 as LNHNV and CDR2 as YYDKDF (reference sequence). CDR3 sequence: CATSVAGGNEQFF. The CDR3 DNA sequence: TGTGCCACCAGTGTGGCGGGAGGTAATGAGCAGTTCTTC.

This chain connects TRBV6-5 to TRBJ2-7, with 9 bases identical to TRBD1. Germline V gene lookup returns CDR1 MNHEY and CDR2 SVGAGI. CDR3 length equals 14 residues. The V segment lost 6 bases and the J segment 0 bases; nucleotides outside the gene matches: 3. CDR3 in DNA: TGTGCCAGCAGCCGGGACAGGGACTCCTACGAGCAGTACTTC. It is translated as CASSRDRDSYEQYF.

This rearrangement joins TRBV9 to TRBJ1-2; 10 bases agree with TRBD1. Trimming cost V 5 bases and J 8 bases; bases outside gene matches: 12. Germline V gene sequence: CDR1 SGDLS, CDR2 YYNGEE. This CDR3 has 15 residues. This CDR3 reads CASSDRQGAGRGYTF. The CDR3 nucleotides are TGTGCCAGCAGTGATAGACAGGGGGCGGGAAGGGGCTACACCTTC.

The CDR3 reads CASRRTGTGGYDEQFF. The CDR3 DNA is TGCGCCAGCAGGAGGACCGGGACAGGAGGTTACGATGAGCAGTTCTTC. The gene calls are TRBV5-1 and TRBJ2-1; 8 bases align to TRBD1. Germline V lookup: CDR1 SGHRS, CDR2 YFSETQ. Unmatched junction bases numbered 15, after V lost 5 bases and J lost 8 bases. The CDR3 sequence is 16 residues long.

This chain connects TRBV11-2 to TRBJ2-3, with D perhaps TRBD1 (6 bases). Germline values: CDR1 SGHAT, CDR2 FQNNGV. CDR3 length: 19 residues. Trimming took 4 bases from V and 2 from J, leaving 25 bases between them. The CDR3 DNA reads as TGTGCCAGCAGCTCAGGGGTAGTGTTGTGGGGCTGGCTCACAGATACGCAGTATTTT. Residues: CASSSGVVLWGWLTDTQYF.

The chain employs TRBV15 and TRBJ1-2, with 9 bases identical to TRBD1. V trimming: 1 base; J trimming: 1 base; junction bases outside the gene matches: 4. CDR1 and CDR2 from the germline V gene are LNHNV and YYDKDF (reference sequence). There are 16 residues in the CDR3. The CDR3, as DNA: TGTGCCACCAGCAGAGGGGGACAGGGAAGTAACTATGGCTACACCTTC. Its protein product is CATSRGGQGSNYGYTF.

This chain uses TRBV7-9 with TRBJ1-1; a weak D match, TRBD1 (5 bases). V dropped 3 bases and J dropped 5 bases, with 16 bases sitting between them. CDR1 SEHNR and CDR2 FQNEAQ come from the germline V gene (reference sequence). The CDR3 covers 15 residues. CDR3 in amino acids: CASSLSSGARTEAFF. CDR3 coding DNA: TGTGCCAGCAGCTTGTCTTCTGGGGCCAGGACTGAAGCTTTCTTT.

The V and J genes are TRBV4-1 and TRBJ2-7; tentatively, D is TRBD1 (5 bases). Germline values: CDR1 MGHRA, CDR2 YSYEKL. The CDR3 length is 15 residues. V lost 1 base to trimming and J lost 2 bases, with 12 bases between them. CDR3 protein: CASSQGAGNPYEQYF. The CDR3 DNA reads TGCGCCAGCAGCCAAGGCGCAGGGAACCCCTACGAGCAGTACTTC.

CDR3 DNA: TGCGCCAGCAGCTCGGGACTAGCGGGAGGGCCGGGGGTCACAGATACGCAGTATTTT. It codes for CASSSGLAGGPGVTDTQYF. The chain has TRBV5-1 and TRBJ2-3, with 16 nucleotides matching TRBD2. The CDR3 is 19 residues long. J lost 2 bases, V lost 3 bases, and 9 bases had no gene match. From germline, CDR1 is SGHRS and CDR2 YFSETQ.

The chain employs TRBV7-2 and TRBJ2-7; 8 bases are a match to TRBD1. The CDR3 contains 14 residues. CDR1 SGHTA and CDR2 FQGNSA come from the germline V gene. After removal of 3 bases from V and 3 bases from J, the junction contained 4 bases not matched to a gene. CDR3 loop: CASSLTGVSYEQYF. DNA of the CDR3: TGTGCCAGCAGCTTGACAGGGGTAAGCTACGAGCAGTACTTC.

This sequence joins TRBV4-2 and TRBJ2-1, with 13 bases lining up with TRBD2. Germline assignment: CDR1 LGHNA and CDR2 YNFKEQ. This CDR3 is 16 amino acids long. V was pared by 3 bases and J by 5 bases, with 4 bases of the junction left unmatched. CDR3 sequence: CASSQVGLAGNNEQFF. The CDR3 bases are TGTGCCAGCAGCCAGGTGGGACTAGCGGGAAACAATGAGCAGTTCTTC.

The CDR3 reads CAISESAYQPQHF. CDR3 nucleotide sequence: TGTGCCATCAGTGAGTCAGCATATCAGCCCCAGCATTTT. The chain employs TRBV10-3 and TRBJ1-5; no definite D call. From germline, CDR1 is ENHRY and CDR2 SYGVKD. This CDR3 comprises 13 residues. V lost 0 bases and J lost 5, with 5 bases in between.

The chain employs TRBV9 and TRBJ2-2; the match to TRBD2 covers 8 bases. The V gene's germline CDR1 is SGDLS and CDR2 YYNGEE. The CDR3 runs 16 residues. The V segment lost 3 bases and the J segment 2 bases; nucleotides outside the gene matches: 6. CDR3 DNA sequence: TGTGCCAGCAGCGCCTTAGCGGGGTTAAACACCGGGGAGCTGTTTTTT. This codes for CASSALAGLNTGELFF.

The chain uses TRBV15 and TRBJ2-7; D is possibly TRBD2 (6 bases). Germline V gives CDR1 LNHNV, CDR2 YYDKDF (reference sequence). V dropped 3 bases and J dropped 3 bases, with 12 bases sitting between them. The CDR3 spans 14 residues. CDR3 sequence: CATSRGRGFYEQYF. CDR3 bases: TGTGCCACCAGCAGGGGCCGGGGGTTCTACGAGCAGTACTTC. Drawing the rest from reference TRBV15 and TRBJ2-7, the complete variable domain is DAMVIQNPRYQVTQFGKPVTLSCSQTLNHNVMYWYQQKSSQAPKLLFHYYDKDFNNEADTPDNFQSRRPNTSFCFLDIRSPGLGDTAMYLCATSRGRGFYEQYFGPGTRLTVT.

V usage is TRBV7-9 and J usage is TRBJ2-7; TRBD2 might be the D (5 bases). The CDR3 contains 15 residues. Trimming stripped 2 bases from V and 0 bases from J, with 11 bases between. Germline-derived CDR1 and CDR2 are SEHNR and FQNEAQ (reference sequence). CDR3 sequence: CASSLTAEGSYEQYF. DNA of the CDR3: TGTGCCAGCAGCTTAACGGCAGAGGGCTCCTACGAGCAGTACTTC.

The genes are TRBV6-5 and TRBJ1-2; 9 bases are a match to TRBD1. There are 12 residues in the CDR3. In germline, CDR1 is MNHEY, CDR2 SVGAGI. J gave up 7 bases and V 5 bases, and 2 bases lay outside the gene matches. The CDR3 reads CASSRQGGGYTF. The CDR3, as DNA: TGTGCCAGCAGTAGACAGGGGGGTGGCTACACCTTC.

V is TRBV14 and J is TRBJ1-1, with D tentatively TRBD1 (5 bases). V was trimmed by 2 bases and J by 0 bases, leaving 16 bases between them. The CDR3 loop spans 17 amino acids. Germline V gene lookup returns CDR1 SGHDN and CDR2 FVKESK. CDR3 DNA sequence: TGTGCCAGCAGCCAACGGGGGGAAGGGGTGTTGAACACTGAAGCTTTCTTT. Translated: CASSQRGEGVLNTEAFF.

This clone was seen a few times. The genes are TRBV7-9 and TRBJ2-2; 8 positions match TRBD1. Germline trimming cut 5 bases from V and 6 bases from J; bases unmatched to any gene: 5. The CDR3 sequence is 14 residues long. Germline V lookup: CDR1 SEHNR, CDR2 FQNEAQ (reference sequence). The CDR3 is CASSLTGEAGELFF. The CDR3 nucleotides are TGTGCCAGCAGCCTGACAGGGGAAGCCGGGGAGCTGTTTTTT.

The chain combines TRBV7-3 with TRBJ2-1; 10 bases align to TRBD2. This CDR3 has 15 amino acids. Germline CDR1 and CDR2: SGHTA and FQGTGA. V shed 2 bases and J 7 bases; nucleotides not matched to a gene: 5. The CDR3 region has the DNA TGTGCCAGCAGCTTACTAGCGGGAGTCTTGAATGAGCAGTTCTTC. Amino acid sequence: CASSLLAGVLNEQFF.